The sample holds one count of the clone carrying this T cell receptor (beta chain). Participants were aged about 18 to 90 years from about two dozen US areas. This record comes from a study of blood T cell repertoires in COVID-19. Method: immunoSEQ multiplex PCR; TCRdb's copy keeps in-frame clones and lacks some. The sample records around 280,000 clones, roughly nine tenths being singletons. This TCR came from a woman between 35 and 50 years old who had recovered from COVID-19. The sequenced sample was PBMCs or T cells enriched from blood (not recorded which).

The CDR3 bases are TGTGCCAGCAGTATGAGATCAAAAGAGACCCAGTACTTC. As protein: CASSMRSKETQYF. The gene calls are TRBV6-5 and TRBJ2-5; D gene uncertain. The germline V and J ends were trimmed by 5 bases and 3 bases, with 10 bases remaining between them. Germline assignment: CDR1 MNHEY and CDR2 SVGAGI. This CDR3 region has 13 residues.